This section outlines one T cell receptor (beta chain) sequence together with its context. The target of this receptor is not known. No quality values exist for individual bases; no much larger clone is one base distant. This sample was taken from a study of cytomegalovirus exposure and HLA in healthy donors (dated by TCRdb to the late 2010s). Notes on the research overall: According to an earlier analysis of 587 of the donors, 150 million to 200 million T cells yielded 90 million to 140 million unique TCR beta sequences and 276 Gb of sequence data. Roughly 290 gigabases of sequencing data and approximately 92 million unique TCR sequences made up an early release that covered some 640 HLA-typed donors. Of the approximately 400 genotyped donors, approximately 80% fell in the genetic ancestry cluster associated with self-reported Caucasian donors. The aim of the study was to test whether cataloging public T cell receptors could identify signatures of past pathogen exposure. The study profiled the T cell repertoires of 666 subjects by immunosequencing and related them to cytomegalovirus serostatus. Besides the first cohort of roughly 640 subjects, a separate validation cohort made up of 90 to 150 different subjects was used. To predict cytomegalovirus infection status, the study combined high-throughput TCR immunosequencing, statistical association of individual TCRs with disease status, and machine learning. A later analysis re-examined previously published TCR beta repertoires from several hundred donors and added high-resolution HLA genotyping to investigate patterns of TCR occurrence. Rather than drawing on any new phenotypic data, the later analysis identified candidate immune exposures from TCR beta sequences and the way those sequences occurred across donors. An earlier analysis of several hundred of the donors applied high-throughput TCR beta sequencing to assess whether each TCR beta V gene segment acted as functional or pseudogenic. Alongside the repertoire data, information on donor age, sex, ethnicity and CMV serostatus was compiled. A later genetic analysis took genome-wide SNP genotypes for 398 of the 666 donors and used that subset as a discovery cohort. Every discovery cohort repertoire had been produced on one sequencing platform. Class I and class II HLA loci were covered by the typing at four-digit resolution. The number of donors typed differed by locus, with roughly 620-630 for A, B, C, DRB1 and DQB1, roughly 550 for DQA1, 600 to 610 for DPA1, and roughly 450 for DPB1. Roughly five DR-DQ haplotypes were treated as single units for association and clustering because of strong linkage in the cohort. Among some 400 genotyped donors of the cohort, an average of roughly 230,000 unique TCR beta nucleotide sequences was sequenced per donor, of which roughly 18% were non-productive.

The cohort was made up of 666 healthy bone marrow donors. All cohort members were sampled while nominally healthy, although unrecorded immune exposures were likely present. The donor tested CMV seropositive, placing the donor among the roughly 300 seropositive members of the cohort. Every donor gave a peripheral blood sample, and the peripheral blood mononuclear cells from that sample were used for TCR beta sequencing. The Qiagen DNeasy Blood Extraction Kit was used to extract genomic DNA from the blood cell samples. Taken from the germline V gene (reference sequence), the CDR1 and CDR2 loops are MNHNY and SVGAGI. At the junction V is shortened by 0 bases and J by 3 bases, with 12 bases in between. The CDR3 sequence holds 15 residues, the cysteine and phenylalanine included. CDR3 DNA only is kept here, 45 bases in frame from base 1. The method behind the library was the immunoSEQ multiplex PCR assay. The multiplex PCR relied on a mix of 60 forward primers for TCR Vbeta segments and 13 reverse primers for TCR Jbeta segments. The CDR3 region of rearranged TCR beta genes was amplified from genomic DNA by a multiplex PCR assay. The Illumina HiSeq System was used to sequence the amplified TCR beta libraries as 87-base-pair reads. Turning to the authors' computational methods: Across the 640 or so repertoires, a later analysis counted some 81 million unique TCR beta chains, 9.5 million to 13 million of which were shared by at least two donors. To remove PCR and sequencing errors, raw reads were error-corrected and collapsed into unique sequences using a nearest-neighbor algorithm that merged closely related sequences. Alignment of CDR3 sequences to IMGT reference sequences was used to assign V, D and J gene segments. For a sequence to be retained, a match of at least six nucleotides to both a V gene segment and a J gene segment was required. Rearrangements were classified as productive when the CDR3 lacked stop codons and remained in frame with V and J, and all other rearrangements were classified as non-productive. Following IMGT convention, CDR3 was defined as the stretch from the second conserved V-encoded cysteine to the conserved J-encoded phenylalanine. The earlier analysis of about 500 of the donors excluded sequences that lacked an unambiguous match to a single V gene segment. In an earlier analysis of a few hundred of the donors, V segments were called functional above 56.7% productive rearrangements and were called segregating when the between-donor standard deviation exceeded 5%. A statistical classification framework was built to diagnose cytomegalovirus status from the catalog of TCR beta chain sequences. A later analysis assigned V and J genes by comparing TCR nucleotide sequences with IMGT/GENE-DB human TR gene sequences. The TCRdist pipeline was used in a later analysis to assign CDR3 sequences and most-parsimonious VDJ recombination scenarios. A later analysis defined each TCR beta chain by its CDR3 amino acid sequence plus V-gene family, and excluded reads lacking a unique V-gene family. In a later analysis, several hundred highly shared, low-generation-probability nucleotide sequences were removed to address suspected cross-contamination and a sequencing artifact. For each public chain, a later analysis derived a clonal expansion index from normalized ranks of inferred template counts within each repertoire. In a later analysis, generation probabilities were computed with a VDJ recombination model fitted to out-of-frame rearrangements, and the resulting probabilities were checked against IGoR. A later analysis scored TCR-TCR, TCR-HLA and TCR-CMV co-occurrence with hypergeometric tests, applying a repertoire-size bias correction to TCR pairs. False discovery rates were estimated in a later analysis by permuting HLA or CMV assignments 20 times. In a later analysis, co-occurring TCRs were grouped with DBSCAN, and TCRdist sequence similarity was added when clustering was performed within HLA-allele-positive subsets. Repertoires with fewer than 30,000 or more than 120,000 public chains were left out of co-occurrence clustering, as were four to six repertoires with anomalous nucleotide sharing. This immuneACCESS table, as held by TCRdb, lists in-frame sequences with V and J called but not all clones. Of the missing ones, under half trace to an unresolved V gene in checked studies; the others have no known cause. That table furnishes V, J and clone size, whereas the DNA furnished D and trimming. The sample data list roughly 160,000 clones, and 60% to 80% of these were observed just once. The leading ten clones occupy 2.2% of the sample.

What the work shows at the level of the full study, not this receptor alone: A later analysis reported that several top co-occurrence clusters appeared linked to parvovirus B19, influenza, CMV and Epstein-Barr virus. A few of the identified cytomegalovirus-associated TCR beta chains were confirmed in vitro to be specific for cytomegalovirus antigens. Across donors, most TCR sequences were observed very rarely, whereas some public TCRs were present in many individuals. A later genetic analysis reported fewer N-insertions in productive TCRs among donors in an Asian-associated ancestry cluster than the roughly 720-donor mean. A cluster of highly shared sequence variants was judged likely to represent a technical artifact of the sequencing pipeline. Because some donors lacked HLA typing at each locus, the association tests relied only on the typed subset. A further reported finding was that TCR beta sequences accurately predicted the HLA-A and HLA-B alleles for most subjects in the first cohort. A later genetic analysis associated a missense DCLRE1C variant with V-gene and J-gene trimming of TCR beta chains, and an independent cohort replicated the association. A later analysis found that TCR association rates varied across HLA loci, with DRB1 alleles showing the most associated TCRs and HLA-C alleles the fewest. When HLA alleles, especially DR and DQ, strongly co-occurred, attributing TCR associations to individual alleles was difficult. An earlier analysis of approximately 530 of the donors showed that most TCR beta V segments appeared in productive rearrangements either about 87% or about 30% of the time, which broadly matched IMGT annotations. Because counts were too low, 15 to 20 rarely observed V segments, including chromosome 9 orphons, were excluded from the earlier analysis of under 650 of the donors. According to a later analysis, most CMV-associated TCR beta chains appeared to be HLA-restricted, and the HLA associations seemed to be driven largely by CMV exposure. The only immune exposure information available for the cohort was CMV serostatus. Linkage disequilibrium might explain the correlated functional status among segregating V segments, but an unknown experimental factor could not be excluded. The authors suggested that the approach could potentially be generalized to other disease states and immunological phenotypes. The presence/absence analyses assumed that sequencing depth was roughly uniform across donors, and that assumption may not be true. At a false discovery rate of 0.05, a later analysis linked 15,000 to 20,000 TCR beta sequences to specific HLA alleles. The classifier was reported to diagnose cytomegalovirus status with high specificity and sensitivity in both the original cohort and the validation cohort. In the study, around 150 TCR beta chains were listed as associated with cytomegalovirus. Some IMGT-functional V segments, including TRBV6-2 and TRBV6-3, could not be distinguished by the 87-base-pair reads and were therefore excluded. In a later analysis, HLA-associated TCR beta chains showed more clonal expansion and lower generation probabilities than non-associated chains that were equally common. Only TCR beta chains were sequenced in this cohort, and the absence of alpha or paired-chain data limited detectable features.

The receptor comes from a man aged 50 to 60 in good health and CMV-seropositive. The sample was PBMCs. Here the chain combines TRBV6-6 and TRBJ2-7; perhaps TRBD1 is the D gene, with 5 bases matching. The DNA sequence is given as TGTGCCAGCAGTTACTCGGCAGGGAAGGTCTACGAGCAGTACTTC. It translates as CASSYSAGKVYEQYF.